These T cell receptor beta chains were read from a single sample in a study of blood T cell repertoires in COVID-19. Assay used: immunoSEQ multiplex PCR; TCRdb lists only in-frame clones, some missing. Among 140,000 to 150,000 clones listed, approximately 82% were seen once. The sequencing input was peripheral blood. Receptors originate from a man in his 60s with active or convalescent COVID-19. CDR3s include the opening cysteine and the closing phenylalanine or tryptophan. D genes are given only for firm matches. Only part of the rows carry a size: once, few, many, or a class if the clone is expanded.

cdr3_aa | cdr3_nt | clone_size | j_call | v_call | d_call
CASSQDRTNNEQFF | TGTGCCAGCAGTCAAGACAGGACCAACAATGAGCAGTTCTTC | NA | TRBJ2-1 | TRBV6-6 | NA
CASSVDTNTEAFF | TGTGCCAGCAGTGTGGACACTAACACTGAAGCTTTCTTT | NA | TRBJ1-1 | TRBV6-6 | NA
CASSGTGTQETQYF | TGTGCCAGCAGCGGGACAGGAACCCAAGAGACCCAGTACTTC | NA | TRBJ2-5 | TRBV9 | TRBD1
CAISESTLGTEAFF | TGTGCCATCAGTGAGTCTACTCTCGGGACTGAAGCTTTCTTT | once | TRBJ1-1 | TRBV10-3 | NA
CASSESMNYGYTF | TGTGCCAGCAGTGAATCTATGAACTATGGCTACACCTTC | NA | TRBJ1-2 | TRBV25-1 | NA
CASSSQGQGRGYTF | TGTGCCAGCAGCTCCCAGGGACAGGGGAGAGGCTACACCTTC | NA | TRBJ1-2 | TRBV7-2 | TRBD1
CASSFLGGTPIQYF | TGTGCCAGCAGCTTCCTAGGAGGGACCCCTATTCAGTACTTC | NA | TRBJ2-4 | TRBV7-9 | NA
CASSPSRADTEAFF | TGTGCCAGCTCACCTAGCAGGGCGGACACTGAAGCTTTCTTT | NA | TRBJ1-1 | TRBV18 | NA
CASLYGGGTEAFF | TGTGCCAGCCTTTACGGGGGTGGCACTGAAGCTTTCTTT | NA | TRBJ1-1 | TRBV7-9 | NA
CASSQSRPARGGRETQYF | TGTGCCAGCAGCCAAAGCCGGCCGGCCAGAGGGGGTAGGGAGACCCAGTACTTC | NA | TRBJ2-5 | TRBV11-3 | NA
CASSFLGGSEKLFF | TGTGCCAGCAGCTTCTTGGGGGGGAGTGAAAAACTGTTTTTT | NA | TRBJ1-4 | TRBV13 | NA
CASSRDFTNSPLHF | TGTGCCAGCAGCCGGGACTTTACTAATTCACCCCTCCACTTT | NA | TRBJ1-6 | TRBV6-4 | NA
CATSNHAREAQYF | TGTGCCACCAGCAACCACGCTCGGGAGGCGCAGTATTTT | NA | TRBJ2-3 | TRBV15 | TRBD2
CASSYSILHTEAFF | TGTGCCAGCAGTTACTCGATCCTACACACTGAAGCTTTCTTT | NA | TRBJ1-1 | TRBV6-5 | NA
CASSEPPLDGWAFF | TGTGCCAGCAGTGAACCTCCACTAGACGGATGGGCTTTCTTT | NA | TRBJ1-1 | TRBV2 | NA
CASSLMQGVGYTF | TGTGCCAGCAGCTTAATGCAGGGGGTTGGCTACACCTTC | NA | TRBJ1-2 | TRBV7-9 | TRBD1
CASSSRGVYNEQFF | TGTGCCAGCAGCTCCCGGGGGGTGTACAATGAGCAGTTCTTC | NA | TRBJ2-1 | TRBV11-3 | TRBD2
CARSFVLGVEYF | TGTGCCAGAAGCTTTGTTTTAGGGGTTGAGTACTTC | NA | TRBJ2-7 | TRBV5-3 | NA
CASSTDRGPGGYTF | TGTGCCAGCAGCACAGACAGGGGGCCAGGTGGCTACACCTTC | NA | TRBJ1-2 | TRBV6-5 | TRBD1
CASSHRVGYEQYF | TGTGCCAGCAGTCACAGGGTGGGGTACGAGCAGTACTTC | NA | TRBJ2-7 | TRBV27 | NA
CASSIGITEAFF | TGTGCCAGTAGTATAGGTATCACTGAAGCTTTCTTT | NA | TRBJ1-1 | TRBV19 | NA
CASSLAGVNTEAFF | TGTGCCAGCAGCTTAGCAGGGGTCAACACTGAAGCTTTCTTT | NA | TRBJ1-1 | TRBV13 | NA
CATHGGVNEQFF | TGTGCCACTCATGGCGGGGTCAATGAGCAGTTCTTC | once | TRBJ2-1 | TRBV2 | NA
CASSLTEATNEKLFF | TGTGCCAGCAGCTTGACAGAAGCAACTAATGAAAAACTGTTTTTT | NA | TRBJ1-4 | TRBV7-6 | NA
CASSQGWLAGGTDTQYF | TGCGCCAGCAGCCAAGGTTGGCTAGCGGGGGGCACAGATACGCAGTATTTT | NA | TRBJ2-3 | TRBV4-3 | TRBD2
CASSLGSGNYGYTF | TGTGCCAGCAGCCTAGGGTCGGGGAACTATGGCTACACCTTC | NA | TRBJ1-2 | TRBV7-8 | NA
CASSPGDRGWEGYTF | TGTGCCAGCAGTCCCGGGGACAGGGGGTGGGAAGGCTACACCTTC | NA | TRBJ1-2 | TRBV27 | TRBD1
CASGDTRLVGEQFF | TGCGCCAGCGGGGACACGCGCCTGGTCGGTGAGCAGTTCTTC | NA | TRBJ2-1 | TRBV10-2 | NA
CASSPTGTRNNEQFF | TGTGCCAGTAGTCCCACCGGGACAAGGAACAATGAGCAGTTCTTC | NA | TRBJ2-1 | TRBV19 | NA
CASSRAGTINTEAFF | TGTGCCAGCTCACGCGCCGGGACTATTAACACTGAAGCTTTCTTT | NA | TRBJ1-1 | TRBV18 | NA
CASSTRGGQTEAFF | TGTGCCAGCAGCACCCGGGGGGGGCAGACTGAAGCTTTCTTT | few | TRBJ1-1 | TRBV7-9 | NA
CAWSLLAGGPYEQYF | TGTGCCTGGAGTCTGCTAGCGGGGGGACCCTACGAGCAGTACTTC | NA | TRBJ2-7 | TRBV30 | TRBD2
CSVEMDRDFGYTF | TGCAGCGTTGAAATGGACAGGGACTTTGGCTACACCTTC | NA | TRBJ1-2 | TRBV29-1 | TRBD1
CASSVSGVNTGELFF | TGTGCCAGCAGCGTAAGCGGGGTGAACACCGGGGAGCTGTTTTTT | NA | TRBJ2-2 | TRBV9 | TRBD2
CASSLGITGGPFNEQFF | TGTGCCAGCAGCTTAGGGATAACGGGAGGGCCCTTCAATGAGCAGTTCTTC | NA | TRBJ2-1 | TRBV7-2 | TRBD2
CASNLRGRVYEQYF | TGTGCCAGCAACTTAAGGGGGCGCGTCTACGAGCAGTACTTC | NA | TRBJ2-7 | TRBV14 | TRBD1
CASSILGLVTEQFF | TGTGCCAGCAGCATACTCGGACTAGTTACTGAGCAGTTCTTC | NA | TRBJ2-1 | TRBV7-9 | TRBD2